These 5 T cell receptor beta chains were sequenced from one sample in a study of metastatic and nonmetastatic thyroid tumors. None of the patients had undergone any treatment ahead of thyroid surgery. With MiXCR, TCRdb reprocessed the PCR reads. This table holds about 15,000 clones, roughly 24% found once. Sequenced: tumor tissue. Receptor source: a female donor with papillary thyroid cancer or a benign thyroid nodule (not recorded which). Some clones in this sample may be carry-over from other donors' samples.

In the case of this clone: The same CDR3 arises from other DNA sequences in this sample as well. J is TRBJ2-7 and V is TRBV19; 11 bases are shared with TRBD2. The CDR3 is made up of 13 amino acids. Germline V gene sequence: CDR1 LNHDA, CDR2 SQIVND (reference sequence). V lost 4 bases, J lost 6 bases, and 2 bases stayed unmatched. CDR3 sequence (DNA): TGTGCCAGTAGTACCGGGACTAGCGGCGAGCAGTACTTC. Residues: CASSTGTSGEQYF.

This clone was counted only a few times. In nucleotides, the CDR3 is TGTGCCAGCAGTGCCCGGGACTTCGGCCTCTACGAGCAGTACTTC. This codes for CASSARDFGLYEQYF. This chain links TRBV27 with TRBJ2-7, with D possibly TRBD2 on 6 matching bases. V shed 5 bases and J shed 3 bases, with 17 bases lying between them. This CDR3 has 15 residues. Per germline, CDR1 MNHEY and CDR2 SMNVEV (reference sequence).

This clone is deemed medium-sized. V usage is TRBV6-1 and J usage is TRBJ2-1, with D maybe TRBD2 (6 bases). With 7 bases removed from V and 10 bases from J, the gap between germline ends came to 20 bases. The CDR3 totals 14 residues. Germline V gives CDR1 MNHNS, CDR2 SASEGT. The CDR3 here is CASTIADPWGEQFF. The DNA of the CDR3 is TGTGCCAGCACTATAGCGGACCCCTGGGGGGAGCAGTTCTTC.

This clone was observed many times. The V call is TRBV20-1, the J call TRBJ2-1; tentatively, D is TRBD2 (5 bases). CDR3 length: 15 amino acids. Germline-derived CDR1 and CDR2 are DFQATT and SNEGSKA (reference sequence). The V and J ends lost 6 bases and 8 bases respectively, with 23 bases between them. The CDR3 DNA is TGCAGTGCCCCATCTAGCTCAAAAGCCACGGATGAGCAGTTCTTC. Its translation: CSAPSSSKATDEQFF.

This chain joins TRBV10-2 and TRBJ2-3; maybe TRBD2 (5 bases). This CDR3 is 13 amino acids long. The germline CDR1 and CDR2 sequences are WSHSY and SAAADI. V lost 7 bases and J lost 2, with 10 bases in between. The CDR3 spells CASKNRDTDTQYF. Here the CDR3 DNA reads TGCGCCAGCAAGAATCGGGACACAGATACGCAGTATTTT.